This entry lists 22 T cell receptor beta chains sequenced from one sample in a study of CD8+CD57+ T cells in acquired aplastic anemia. Only patients with CD8+CD57+ cell expansion on flow cytometry were chosen for sequencing. Using genomic DNA as the template, TCR beta VDJ and CDR3 profiling was carried out. A single record per CDR3 protein comes from TCRdb applying MiXCR to the reads. The table records around 430,000 distinct CDR3 sequences, more than 25% of them present only once. Sequencing input: sorted CD4+, CD8+, or CD8+CD57+ T cells (not recorded which) from PBMCs. Source of these receptors: a human donor with aplastic anemia.

V usage is TRBV7-9 and J usage is TRBJ2-7; D ambiguous. The CDR3 has 13 amino acids. V was clipped by 1 base and J by 3 bases, with 7 bases between them. Germline V gene lookup returns CDR1 SEHNR and CDR2 FQNEAQ (reference sequence). The CDR3 sequence: CASSLGRLYEQYF. Written as DNA, the CDR3 is TGTGCCAGCAGCTTAGGACGCCTCTACGAGCAGTACTTC. The whole variable domain, remainder taken from reference TRBV7-9 and TRBJ2-7, is DTGVSQNPRHKITKRGQNVTFRCDPISEHNRLYWYRQTLGQGPEFLTYFQNEAQLEKSRLLSDRFSAERPKGSFSTLEIQRTEQGDSAMYLCASSLGRLYEQYFGPGTRLTVT.

V usage is TRBV4-1 and J usage is TRBJ2-1; unclear D gene. The V and J ends lost 1 base and 4 bases respectively, with 11 bases between them. Germline-derived CDR1 and CDR2 are MGHRA and YSYEKL. The CDR3 has 15 amino acids. For the CDR3, the DNA is TGCGCCAGCAGCCAAGTAATTGACGAGTACAATGAGCAGTTCTTC. Amino acid sequence: CASSQVIDEYNEQFF.

The chain has TRBV19 and TRBJ2-5, with 7 bases lining up with TRBD2. Germline V gene data show CDR1 as LNHDA and CDR2 as SQIVND (reference sequence). This CDR3 comprises 15 residues. The ends lost 2 bases at V and 1 base at J; junction bases unmatched: 4. CDR3 residues: CASSISGIPQETQYF. Here the CDR3 DNA reads TGTGCCAGTAGTATAAGCGGGATACCCCAAGAGACCCAGTACTTC. Combining the CDR3 with reference TRBV19 and TRBJ2-5 gives the whole variable domain DGGITQSPKYLFRKEGQNVTLSCEQNLNHDAMYWYRQDPGQGLRLIYYSQIVNDFQKGDIAEGYSVSREKKESFPLTVTSAQKNPTAFYLCASSISGIPQETQYFGPGTRLLVL.

A word on this clonotype: A read error may be the cause here, since a much bigger clone is one base away. This sequence joins TRBV7-2 and TRBJ2-7; 7 bases are a match to TRBD1. The germline gives CDR1 SGHTA, CDR2 FQGNSA. The CDR3 sequence is 13 residues long. V lost 5 bases to trimming and J lost 2 bases; unmatched junction nucleotides: 3. The CDR3 DNA sequence: TGTGCCAGCAGCCGGGACAGACCCTACGAGCAGTACTTC. Protein product: CASSRDRPYEQYF.

The rearrangement uses TRBV2 and TRBJ1-1; D gene unclear. This CDR3 region has 13 residues. CDR1 is SNHLY, CDR2 FYNNEI, per germline. V lost 7 bases, J lost 0 bases, and 9 bases lay in between. CDR3 sequence (DNA): TGTGCCAGCATCAGGCAAATGAACACTGAAGCTTTCTTT. Encoded protein: CASIRQMNTEAFF.

With regard to this clonotype: A single base separates this from a much larger clone, so it may be a read error. The chain recombines TRBV7-9 with TRBJ1-4, with 7 bases aligning to TRBD1. The CDR3 has 15 amino acids. V was pared by 8 bases and J by 3 bases, with 9 bases of the junction left unmatched. Germline CDR1 and CDR2: SEHNR and FQNEAQ (reference sequence). The DNA of the CDR3 is TGTGCCAGCGGCACGCGGACAGGCCCTAATGAAAAACTGTTTTTT. Translated, it gives CASGTRTGPNEKLFF. Together with reference TRBV7-9 and TRBJ1-4, the CDR3 gives the full variable domain: DTGVSQNPRHKITKRGQNVTFRCDPISEHNRLYWYRQTLGQGPEFLTYFQNEAQLEKSRLLSDRFSAERPKGSFSTLEIQRTEQGDSAMYLCASGTRTGPNEKLFFGSGTQLSVL.

V and J are TRBV9 and TRBJ2-2; D is undetermined. CDR3 size: 12 residues. V dropped 5 bases and J dropped 4 bases, with 6 bases sitting between them. Germline V gives CDR1 SGDLS, CDR2 YYNGEE. Written as DNA, the CDR3 is TGTGCCAGCAGGGTGGGCACCGGGGAGCTGTTTTTT. Amino acids: CASRVGTGELFF.

J is TRBJ2-5 and V is TRBV24-1; 8 bases align to TRBD1. Germline trimming cut 1 base from V and 4 bases from J; bases unmatched to any gene: 4. The CDR3 covers 15 residues. Germline CDR1 KGHDR, CDR2 SFDVKD. The CDR3 sequence: CATSDFVQGGETQYF. The CDR3 DNA is TGTGCCACCAGTGATTTTGTACAGGGGGGAGAGACCCAGTACTTC.

This clonotype came up many times. This chain connects TRBV2 to TRBJ2-7, with D possibly TRBD1 on 6 matching bases. V was clipped by 11 bases and J by 6 bases, with 20 bases between them. The CDR3 covers 13 residues. The germline V gene has CDR1 SNHLY and CDR2 FYNNEI. The CDR3 DNA reads as TGTGCCGGCGGGCGGACAGAACAATCCGAGCAGTACTTC. The encoded protein is CAGGRTEQSEQYF.

About this clonotype itself: A clone one base away is much larger, so this may be a read error. The chain couples TRBV9 to TRBJ1-5; a possible D gene is TRBD1 (5 bases). The V end was cut by 7 bases, the J end by 6 bases, with 20 bases between. Germline V gene sequence: CDR1 SGDLS, CDR2 YYNGEE. The CDR3 spans 15 residues. CDR3 amino acids: CASGEGVGAGQPQHF. DNA for the CDR3: TGTGCCAGCGGCGAGGGAGTAGGGGCCGGTCAGCCCCAGCATTTT.

The sample holds a few counts of this clonotype. The V call is TRBV11-2, the J call TRBJ2-7; no clear D. V lost 6 bases and J lost 3, with 18 bases in between. The CDR3 has 15 amino acids. Germline CDR1 SGHAT, CDR2 FQNNGV. The CDR3 spells CASSRTSDFHYEQYF. CDR3 bases: TGTGCCAGCAGTCGAACTTCCGATTTCCACTACGAGCAGTACTTC.

The J gene is TRBJ1-2, the V gene TRBV20-1; 9 positions match TRBD1. Germline V gene data show CDR1 as DFQATT and CDR2 as SNEGSKA (reference sequence). The J segment lost 7 bases and the V segment lost 0 bases, leaving 9 bases of the junction unmatched. There are 15 residues in the CDR3. CDR3 region: CSAREPRDRVGGYTF. As DNA, the CDR3 is TGCAGTGCTAGAGAGCCCCGGGACAGGGTAGGTGGCTACACCTTC.

This clonotype came up a few times. It may be a read error: a sequence one base away is much more abundant. The V gene is TRBV2, the J gene TRBJ2-1, with 8 bases aligning to TRBD2. The V segment lost 5 bases and the J segment 8 bases; nucleotides outside the gene matches: 11. Looked up from germline, CDR1 is SNHLY and CDR2 is FYNNEI. The CDR3 length is 15 residues. As DNA, the CDR3 is TGTGCCAGCAGTCAGGGACTAGTGGGAGAGGATGAGCAGTTCTTC. This sequence encodes CASSQGLVGEDEQFF.

Of note for this clonotype: The junction differs from germline at one of its ends, possibly a read error. The rearrangement links TRBV6-5 to TRBJ1-1; a weak D match, TRBD1 (5 bases). The CDR3 sequence is 15 residues long. The germline V gene encodes CDR1 MNHEY and CDR2 SVGAGI. The CDR3 region has the DNA TGTGCCAGCAGTTACTTCGGGGGAATGAACGCTGAAGCTTTCTTT. Translated: CASSYFGGMNAEAFF.

This clonotype came up a few times. V and J are TRBV7-9 and TRBJ2-6; D remains unclear. Trimming shortened V by 0 bases and J by 19 bases, and 16 bases separated the two germline ends. Per germline, CDR1 SEHNR and CDR2 FQNEAQ (reference sequence). The length of the CDR3 is 13 residues. DNA for the CDR3: TGTGCCAGCAGCTTAGCCGGTCCCAGTCAATCAACTTTC. Amino acid sequence: CASSLAGPSQSTF.

This clonotype occurred many times. The chain carries TRBV7-6 and TRBJ1-3; 7 positions agree with TRBD1. The trim removed 5 bases at V and 2 bases at J, leaving 6 bases unmatched. This CDR3 spans 15 amino acids. Germline values: CDR1 SGHVS, CDR2 FNYEAQ. This chain's CDR3 is CASSPRQGAGNTIYF. CDR3 DNA sequence: TGTGCCAGCAGCCCTCGCCAGGGGGCTGGAAACACCATATATTTT.

This clonotype was seen only a few times. This rearrangement joins TRBV7-2 to TRBJ2-5; the D gene could be TRBD1 or TRBD2 (5 bases each). In germline, CDR1 is SGHTA, CDR2 FQGNSA. The CDR3 contains 13 residues. Trimming removed 1 base from V and 7 bases from J, with 10 bases in between. The CDR3 loop is CASSLGDPGTQYF. DNA of the CDR3: TGTGCCAGCAGCTTAGGGGACCCGGGGACCCAGTACTTC.

There are a few counts of this clonotype. The rearrangement uses TRBV9 and TRBJ1-3; D may be TRBD1 (6 bases). Looked up from germline, CDR1 is SGDLS and CDR2 is YYNGEE. The germline V and J ends were trimmed by 4 bases and 0 bases, with 17 bases remaining between them. This CDR3 region has 17 residues. The CDR3 protein is CASSPGQPTYSGNTIYF. Here the CDR3 DNA reads TGTGCCAGCAGCCCAGGACAGCCAACCTACTCTGGAAACACCATATATTTT.

J is TRBJ1-3 and V is TRBV7-3; the D gene is possibly TRBD1 (5 bases). V was shortened by 3 bases and J by 7 bases, with 10 bases between the two germline ends. This CDR3 spans 13 amino acids. CDR1 is SGHTA, CDR2 FQGTGA, per germline. The CDR3 nucleotides read TGTGCCAGCAGCTTGTTGGGGGTGAACACCATATATTTT. Its protein is CASSLLGVNTIYF.

This chain uses TRBV2 with TRBJ2-1; 11 bases map to TRBD2. Trimming took 7 bases from V and 4 from J; bases not matched to a gene: 9. Germline CDR1 SNHLY, CDR2 FYNNEI. This CDR3 has 16 amino acids. CDR3 DNA: TGTGCCAGCATCTGGGACGGGACTAGCGGATACAATGAGCAGTTCTTC. It encodes CASIWDGTSGYNEQFF.

This clonotype was seen once. This chain links TRBV27 with TRBJ1-1; D unresolved. This CDR3 is 13 amino acids long. Germline CDR1 reads MNHEY; CDR2 reads SMNVEV (reference sequence). V gave up 3 bases and J gave up 0 bases, with 5 bases separating them. The CDR3: CASSFKVNTEAFF. The CDR3 nucleotides read TGTGCCAGCAGTTTTAAAGTGAACACTGAAGCTTTCTTT.

This clonotype was found a few times. V and J are TRBV15 and TRBJ2-7, with a weak D call TRBD2 (5 bases). CDR3 size: 16 residues. Germline V CDR1 and CDR2: LNHNV, YYDKDF (reference sequence). Trimming stripped 3 bases from V and 0 bases from J, with 15 bases between. This CDR3 reads CATSSPEGRGSYEQYF. The CDR3 region has the DNA TGTGCCACCAGCAGCCCAGAAGGTCGGGGCTCCTACGAGCAGTACTTC.